Each of the 23 T cell receptor beta chains below was sequenced from the same sample in a study of blood T cells in healthy people across ages. Using a J-beta primer mix together with a sample-barcoded 5' primer, a second PCR was run for about 7 to 12 cycles. TCRdb reanalysed the 5' RACE reads using MiXCR and keeps one entry per CDR3 protein. The sample has approximately 830,000 distinct CDR3 sequences, around 62% seen once; the top ten hold around a quarter. The material sequenced was blood. The source of these receptors is a man younger than 40 in good health.

The J gene is TRBJ2-5, the V gene TRBV30; 7 nucleotides align to TRBD1. The DNA end favors TRBJ2-7, so the J call may be wrong. The CDR3 contains 14 residues. The germline V gene encodes CDR1 GTSNPN and CDR2 SVGIG (reference sequence). The CDR3 DNA sequence: TGTGCCTGGAGTTTCCTTGACAGGGCTTTCGAGCAGTACTTC. Residues: CAWSFLDRAFEQYF.

This clonotype was observed at least ten times. The rearrangement joins TRBV12-3 or TRBV12-4 to TRBJ2-1, with TRBD2 matching 7 bases. J gave up 12 bases and V 3 bases, and 5 bases lay outside the gene matches. This CDR3 region has 12 residues. This CDR3 reads CASSFTSESQFF. The CDR3 region has the DNA TGTGCCAGCAGTTTTACTAGCGAGTCGCAGTTCTTC.

J is TRBJ2-1 and V is TRBV9; D is possibly TRBD2 (5 bases). V lost 0 bases and J lost 9, with 13 bases in between. This CDR3 spans 14 amino acids. Germline V gives CDR1 SGDLS, CDR2 YYNGEE. The CDR3 DNA is TGTGCCAGCAGCGTAGGGTCCGGGATCGGTGAGCAGTTCTTC. This gives the protein CASSVGSGIGEQFF.

The V gene is TRBV6-2 or TRBV6-3, the J gene TRBJ1-1; no definite D call. Per germline, CDR1 MNHEY and CDR2 SVGEGT. This CDR3 has 11 residues. V lost 6 bases, J lost 7 bases, and 9 bases lay in between. The DNA of the CDR3 is TGTGCCAGCAGCAGGATTGATGAAGCTTTCTTT. The encoded protein is CASSRIDEAFF.

The CDR3 loop is CASSLSFVNQPQHF. The CDR3 bases are TGTGCCAGCAGCTTGTCCTTCGTTAATCAGCCCCAGCATTTT. This chain joins TRBV5-5 and TRBJ1-5; no definite D call. This CDR3 has 14 amino acids. V dropped 1 base and J dropped 4 bases, with 9 bases sitting between them. Germline-derived CDR1 and CDR2 are SGHKS and YYEKEE (reference sequence).

The gene calls are TRBV6-1 and TRBJ1-2; 8 nucleotides match TRBD1. The CDR3 is 13 residues long. V trimming: 4 bases; J trimming: 8 bases; junction bases outside the gene matches: 6. CDR1 is MNHNS, CDR2 SASEGT, per germline. CDR3 in amino acids: CASSATTGDGYTF. For the CDR3, the DNA is TGTGCCAGCAGTGCGACGACAGGGGACGGCTACACCTTC.

A few counts support this clonotype. The chain links TRBV27 to TRBJ1-5; 9 bases line up with TRBD1. V was clipped by 6 bases and J by 5 bases; unmatched bases: 2. From germline, CDR1 is MNHEY and CDR2 SMNVEV (reference sequence). The CDR3 covers 13 residues. CDR3 DNA sequence: TGTGCCAGCAGACGGACAGGGGATCAGCCCCAGCATTTT. This sequence encodes CASRRTGDQPQHF.

The chain couples TRBV6-5 to TRBJ2-5; TRBD2 might be the D (7 bases). The J call is doubtful: the DNA matches TRBJ2-7 better. Germline V gene data show CDR1 as MNHEY and CDR2 as SVGAGI. The CDR3 runs 14 residues. In DNA, the CDR3 is TGTGCCAGCAGTTACTCGGCGGGGGCAGGCGAGCAGTACTTC. Translating gives CASSYSAGAGEQYF.

The chain has TRBV27 and TRBJ2-7; 9 nucleotides agree with TRBD1. Germline V gives CDR1 MNHEY, CDR2 SMNVEV (reference sequence). This CDR3 has 17 residues. V was clipped by 1 base and J by 2 bases; unmatched bases: 9. CDR3 in amino acids: CASSLYPLGQGPYEQYF. The CDR3 nucleotides read TGTGCCAGCAGTTTATACCCCCTGGGACAGGGCCCCTACGAGCAGTACTTC.

This clonotype has more than one count but fewer than ten. The gene calls are TRBV3-1 and TRBJ2-5, with D possibly called TRBD1 or TRBD2 (5 bases each). The germline V gene has CDR1 LGHDT and CDR2 YNNKEL (reference sequence). This CDR3 is 16 amino acids long. V was shortened by 0 bases and J by 4 bases, with 15 bases between the two germline ends. CDR3 sequence (DNA): TGTGCCAGCAGCCAAGATCTTGTGGGGGATCGAGAGACCCAGTACTTC. Protein: CASSQDLVGDRETQYF.

Worth noting for this clonotype: A junction end diverges from the germline sequence, so it may reflect a read error. The J gene is TRBJ2-1, the V gene TRBV6-5; weak D call: TRBD1 (5 bases). The J call may be mistaken, given a closer DNA end match to TRBJ2-7. The CDR3 contains 14 residues. Per the germline V gene, CDR1 is MNHEY and CDR2 is SVGAGI. The CDR3 protein is CASSPWTSSYEQYF. CDR3 DNA: TGTGCCAGCAGCCCCTGGACAAGTTCCTATGAGCAGTACTTC.

The chain is built from TRBV10-3 and TRBJ1-1; D call uncertain. The CDR3 runs to 14 residues. The germline CDR1 and CDR2 sequences are ENHRY and SYGVKD. V was pared by 0 bases and J by 1 base, with 6 bases between. This CDR3 is CAISESAANTEAFF. The CDR3 coding sequence is TGTGCCATCAGTGAGTCCGCAGCGAACACTGAAGCTTTCTTT.

About this clonotype itself: The junction differs from germline at one of its ends, possibly a read error. The V gene is TRBV6-2 or TRBV6-3, the J gene TRBJ2-5; tentative D call: TRBD1 (7 bases). The CDR3 has 18 residues. Looked up from germline, CDR1 is MNHEY and CDR2 is SVGEGT. The CDR3: CASSYSTSEGAWGETQYF. DNA for the CDR3: TGTGCCAGCAGCTACTCGACTTCGGAGGGGGCCTGGGGGGAGACCCAGTACTTC.

The V and J genes are TRBV5-1 and TRBJ2-7, with 8 nucleotides matching TRBD2. This CDR3 comprises 16 residues. Germline V gene lookup returns CDR1 SGHRS and CDR2 YFSETQ. V dropped 4 bases and J dropped 5; count of bases not matched to a gene: 14. This chain's CDR3 is CASSPRRGGPENEQYF. The CDR3 DNA reads TGCGCCAGCAGCCCCAGACGGGGGGGCCCAGAAAACGAGCAGTACTTC. Variable domain in full (rest from reference TRBV5-1 and TRBJ2-7): KAGVTQTPRYLIKTRGQQVTLSCSPISGHRSVSWYQQTPGQGLQFLFEYFSETQRNKGNFPGRFSGRQFSNSRSEMNVSTLELGDSALYLCASSPRRGGPENEQYFGPGTRLTVT.

The sample holds a few counts of this clonotype. J is TRBJ1-2 and V is TRBV4-3, with TRBD1 matching 7 bases. CDR1 and CDR2 from the germline V gene are LGHNA and YSLEER. Germline trimming cut 3 bases from V and 6 bases from J; bases unmatched to any gene: 10. The CDR3 consists of 15 residues. This CDR3 reads CASSHRQGPGHGYTF. The CDR3 DNA is TGCGCCAGCAGCCACAGACAGGGCCCAGGACATGGCTACACCTTC.

This chain connects TRBV6-5 to TRBJ2-5; perhaps TRBD1 as D (6 bases). The length of the CDR3 is 17 residues. Germline V gene data show CDR1 as MNHEY and CDR2 as SVGAGI. V was shortened by 2 bases and J by 4 bases, with 20 bases between the two germline ends. The CDR3: CASSYEYTGHRPETQYF. Here the CDR3 DNA reads TGTGCCAGCAGTTACGAGTATACGGGACACCGGCCAGAGACCCAGTACTTC.

This chain connects TRBV3-1 to TRBJ2-1, with D tentatively TRBD2 (5 bases). The CDR3 totals 12 residues. Looked up from germline, CDR1 is LGHDT and CDR2 is YNNKEL (reference sequence). Deletions cut 6 bases from V and 15 bases from J, with 18 bases between. CDR3 residues: CASRAGAVGLFF. CDR3 nucleotide sequence: TGTGCCAGCAGGGCCGGAGCTGTAGGACTGTTCTTC.

The chain couples TRBV19 to TRBJ1-5; 8 bases are shared with TRBD1. Germline V lookup: CDR1 LNHDA, CDR2 SQIVND (reference sequence). With 6 bases clipped from V and 4 bases from J, the junction kept 2 bases outside the gene matches. This CDR3 comprises 13 residues. Here the CDR3 reads CASRTGGNQPQHF. The CDR3 DNA is TGTGCCAGTAGAACAGGGGGGAATCAGCCCCAGCATTTT.

The rearrangement links TRBV4-1 to TRBJ1-2; D is ambiguous. Trimming stripped 0 bases from V and 8 bases from J, with 13 bases between. In germline, CDR1 is MGHRA, CDR2 YSYEKL. The CDR3 sequence is 14 residues long. The CDR3 spells CASSQEFRTAGYTF. In DNA form, the CDR3 reads TGCGCCAGCAGCCAAGAGTTCCGGACCGCCGGCTACACCTTC.

This clonotype came up once. CDR3 DNA sequence: TGTGCCGCATCAGTTGGGCTAAAAGAGGGTGGCTACACCTTC. This codes for CAASVGLKEGGYTF. The J gene is TRBJ1-2, the V gene TRBV10-3; D is uncertain. The CDR3 has 14 residues. V shed 11 bases and J shed 7 bases, with 23 bases lying between them. Germline assignment: CDR1 ENHRY and CDR2 SYGVKD.

This clonotype was seen a few times. This rearrangement joins TRBV10-3 to TRBJ2-7; 12 bases align to TRBD1. There are 13 residues in the CDR3. Germline loops: CDR1 ENHRY, CDR2 SYGVKD. With 11 bases clipped from V and 4 bases from J, the junction kept 6 bases outside the gene matches. Here the CDR3 reads CASGTGGRYEQYF. CDR3 bases: TGTGCCTCCGGGACAGGGGGCAGATACGAGCAGTACTTC.

The chain is built from TRBV12-3 or TRBV12-4 and TRBJ2-5; unclear D gene. CDR3 length equals 19 residues. V dropped 2 bases and J dropped 4 bases, with 26 bases sitting between them. The CDR3, as DNA: TGTGCCAGCAGTTTATCATATGCACTTAACAGCAGACCCAGAGAGACCCAGTACTTC. Its translation: CASSLSYALNSRPRETQYF.

The chain is built from TRBV6-1 and TRBJ2-1; 10 bases are shared with TRBD1. J lost 4 bases, V lost 7 bases, and 4 bases had no gene match. Germline assignment: CDR1 MNHNS and CDR2 SASEGT. This CDR3 is built from 14 residues. The CDR3 nucleotides are TGTGCCAGCAATATGGGACAGGGGTACAATGAGCAGTTCTTC. Protein sequence: CASNMGQGYNEQFF.